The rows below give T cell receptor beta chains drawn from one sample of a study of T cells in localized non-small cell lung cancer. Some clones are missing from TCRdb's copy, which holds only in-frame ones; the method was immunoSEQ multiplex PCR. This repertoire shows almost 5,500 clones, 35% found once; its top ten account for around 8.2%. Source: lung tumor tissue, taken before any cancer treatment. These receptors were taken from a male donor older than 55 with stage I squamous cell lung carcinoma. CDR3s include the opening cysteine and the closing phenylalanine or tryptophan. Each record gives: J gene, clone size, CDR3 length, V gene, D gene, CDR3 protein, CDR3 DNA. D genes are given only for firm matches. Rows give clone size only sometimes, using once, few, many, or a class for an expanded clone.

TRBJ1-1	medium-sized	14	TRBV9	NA	CASSVGGARTEAFF	TGTGCCAGCAGCGTAGGTGGGGCCAGGACTGAAGCTTTCTTT
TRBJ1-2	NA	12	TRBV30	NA	CAWETGPMGYTF	TGTGCCTGGGAGACCGGGCCTATGGGCTACACCTTC
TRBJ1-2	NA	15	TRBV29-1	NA	CSVEDVAGKGYGYTF	TGCAGCGTTGAAGATGTAGCAGGGAAGGGCTATGGCTACACCTTC
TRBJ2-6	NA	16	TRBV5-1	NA	CASSLGTDSGANVLTF	TGCGCCAGCAGCTTGGGGACGGACTCTGGGGCCAACGTCCTGACTTTC
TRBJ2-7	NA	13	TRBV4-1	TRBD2	CASSQAGGVEQYF	TGCGCCAGCAGCCAAGCCGGGGGGGTCGAGCAGTACTTC
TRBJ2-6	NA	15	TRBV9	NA	CASSLPGSGANVLTF	TGTGCCAGCAGCCTCCCGGGGTCTGGGGCCAACGTCCTGACTTTC
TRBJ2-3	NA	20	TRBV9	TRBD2	CASSPAHGPSGGFSTDTQYF	TGTGCCAGCAGCCCAGCGCATGGGCCTAGCGGGGGTTTTAGCACAGATACGCAGTATTTT
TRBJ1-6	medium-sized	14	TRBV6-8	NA	CASSENREDSPLHF	TGTGCCAGCAGTGAGAACAGGGAGGATTCACCCCTCCACTTT
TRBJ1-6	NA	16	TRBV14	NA	CASSQDSGLSNSPLHF	TGTGCCAGCAGCCAAGATTCGGGTTTAAGTAATTCACCCCTCCACTTT
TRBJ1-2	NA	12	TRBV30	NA	CAWARQTYGYTF	TGTGCCTGGGCAAGACAGACCTATGGCTACACCTTC
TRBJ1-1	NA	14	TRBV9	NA	CASSVEGRGTEAFF	TGTGCCAGCAGCGTTGAAGGGAGGGGTACTGAAGCTTTCTTT
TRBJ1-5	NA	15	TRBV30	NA	CAWSVRGQAGQPQHF	TGTGCCTGGAGTGTCCGGGGCCAGGCCGGGCAGCCCCAGCATTTT
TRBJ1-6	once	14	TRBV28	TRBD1	CASVWGQGNSPLHF	TGTGCCAGCGTATGGGGACAGGGTAATTCACCCCTCCACTTT
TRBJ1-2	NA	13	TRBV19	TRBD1	CASSKDRGYGYTF	TGTGCCAGTAGTAAGGACAGGGGCTATGGCTACACCTTC
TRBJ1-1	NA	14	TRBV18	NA	CASSRGNMNTEAFF	TGTGCCAGCTCACGGGGGAACATGAACACTGAAGCTTTCTTT
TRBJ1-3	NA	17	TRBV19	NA	CASTPRTVDSGGNTIYF	TGTGCCAGTACCCCCAGGACAGTTGATTCGGGAGGAAACACCATATATTTT